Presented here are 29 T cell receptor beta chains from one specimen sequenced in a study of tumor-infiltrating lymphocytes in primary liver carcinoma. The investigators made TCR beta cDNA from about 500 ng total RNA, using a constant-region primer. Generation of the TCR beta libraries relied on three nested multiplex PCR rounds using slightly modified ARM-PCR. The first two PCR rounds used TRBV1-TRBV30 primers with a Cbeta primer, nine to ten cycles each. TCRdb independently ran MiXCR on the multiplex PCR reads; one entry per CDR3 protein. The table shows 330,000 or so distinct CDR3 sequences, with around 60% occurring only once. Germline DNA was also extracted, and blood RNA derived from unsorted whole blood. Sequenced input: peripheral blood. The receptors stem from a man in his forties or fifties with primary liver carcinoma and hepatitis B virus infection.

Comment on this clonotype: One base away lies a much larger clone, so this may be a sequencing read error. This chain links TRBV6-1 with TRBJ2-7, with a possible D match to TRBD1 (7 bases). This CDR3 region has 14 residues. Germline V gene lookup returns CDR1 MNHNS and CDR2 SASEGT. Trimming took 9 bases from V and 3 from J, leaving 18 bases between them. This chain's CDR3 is CARSLTGRDYEQYF. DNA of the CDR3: TGTGCCAGAAGTCTGACAGGGCGGGACTACGAGCAGTACTTC.

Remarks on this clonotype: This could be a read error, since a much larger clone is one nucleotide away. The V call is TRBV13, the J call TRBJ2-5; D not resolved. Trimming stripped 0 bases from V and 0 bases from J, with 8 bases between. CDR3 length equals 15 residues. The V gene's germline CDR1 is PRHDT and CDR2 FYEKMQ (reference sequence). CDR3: CASSLGTQNQETQYF. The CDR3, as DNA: TGTGCCAGCAGCTTAGGCACCCAGAACCAAGAGACCCAGTACTTC.

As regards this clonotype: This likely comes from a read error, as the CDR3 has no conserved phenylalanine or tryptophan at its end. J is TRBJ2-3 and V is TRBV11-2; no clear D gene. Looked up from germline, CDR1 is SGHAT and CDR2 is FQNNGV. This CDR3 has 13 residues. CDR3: CATLSPTTDSQYL. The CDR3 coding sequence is TGTGCCACCCTGTCGCCTACCACAGATTCGCAGTATCTT.

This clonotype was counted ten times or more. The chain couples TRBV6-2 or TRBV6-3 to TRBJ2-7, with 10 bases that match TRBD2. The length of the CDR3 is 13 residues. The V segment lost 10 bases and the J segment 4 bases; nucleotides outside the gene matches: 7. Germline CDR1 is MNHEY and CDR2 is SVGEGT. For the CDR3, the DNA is TGTGCCACCCGGGCTAGCGGGAGATACGAGCAGTACTTC. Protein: CATRASGRYEQYF.

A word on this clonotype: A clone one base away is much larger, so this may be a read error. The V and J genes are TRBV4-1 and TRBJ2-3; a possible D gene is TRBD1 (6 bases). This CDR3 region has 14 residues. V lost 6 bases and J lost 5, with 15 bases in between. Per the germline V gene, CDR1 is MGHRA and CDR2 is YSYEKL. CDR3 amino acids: CASSPGQRGDTQYF. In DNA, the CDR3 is TGCGCCAGCAGTCCCGGACAGAGAGGAGATACGCAGTATTTT.

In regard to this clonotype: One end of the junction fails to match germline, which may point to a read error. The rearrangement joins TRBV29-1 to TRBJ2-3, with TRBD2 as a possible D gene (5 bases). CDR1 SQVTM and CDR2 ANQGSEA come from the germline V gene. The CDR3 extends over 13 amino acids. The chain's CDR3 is CSSEVLESGTRYF. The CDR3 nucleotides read TGCAGCTCTGAAGTACTAGAATCTGGTACGCGGTATTTT.

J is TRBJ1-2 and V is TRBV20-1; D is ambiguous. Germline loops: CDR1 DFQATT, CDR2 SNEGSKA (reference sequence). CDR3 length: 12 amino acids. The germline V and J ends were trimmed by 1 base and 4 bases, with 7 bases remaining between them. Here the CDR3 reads CSARVYSYGYTF. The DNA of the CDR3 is TGCAGTGCTAGAGTCTACTCCTATGGCTACACCTTC.

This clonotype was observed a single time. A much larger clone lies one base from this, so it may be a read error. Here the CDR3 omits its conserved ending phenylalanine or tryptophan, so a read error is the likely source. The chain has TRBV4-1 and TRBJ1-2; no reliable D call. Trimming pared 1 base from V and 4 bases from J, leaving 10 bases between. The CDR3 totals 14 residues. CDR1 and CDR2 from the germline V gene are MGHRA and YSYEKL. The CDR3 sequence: CASSQGPASYGYTS. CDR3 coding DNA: TGCGCCAGCAGCCAAGGGCCGGCAAGCTATGGCTACACCTCC.

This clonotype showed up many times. For the CDR3, the DNA is TGTGCCAGCAGCTTAGTGGTCAGGGGAAGAAACACCATATATTTT. Amino acid sequence: CASSLVVRGRNTIYF. This chain uses TRBV11-2 with TRBJ1-3; a weak D match, TRBD1 (6 bases). Germline CDR1 and CDR2: SGHAT and FQNNGV. Trimming took off 1 base at V and 5 bases at J, with 12 bases between the two ends. The CDR3 sequence is 15 residues long.

CDR3 DNA: TGTGCCAGCACTTCAGCGCGGGGGACAGCCACCTACGAGCAGTACTTC. This codes for CASTSARGTATYEQYF. The gene calls are TRBV12-3 or TRBV12-4 and TRBJ2-7, with D perhaps being TRBD1 or TRBD2 (7 bases each). V dropped 7 bases and J dropped 2 bases, with 21 bases sitting between them. This CDR3 has 16 amino acids.

This CDR3 reads CASSYSTPSREQYF. CDR3 coding DNA: TGTGCCAGCAGCTATTCCACTCCCTCTCGGGAGCAGTACTTC. V and J are TRBV5-6 and TRBJ2-7, with D unresolved. The CDR3 spans 14 residues. Germline-derived CDR1 and CDR2 are SGHDT and YYEEEE. V lost 3 bases to trimming and J lost 7 bases, with 17 bases between them.

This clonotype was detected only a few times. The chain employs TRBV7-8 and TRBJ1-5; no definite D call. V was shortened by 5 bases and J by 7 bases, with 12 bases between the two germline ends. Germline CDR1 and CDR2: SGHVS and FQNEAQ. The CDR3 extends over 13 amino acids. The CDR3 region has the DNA TGTGCCAGCAGCGCCCGGGATTCCCAGCCCCAGCATTTT. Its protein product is CASSARDSQPQHF.

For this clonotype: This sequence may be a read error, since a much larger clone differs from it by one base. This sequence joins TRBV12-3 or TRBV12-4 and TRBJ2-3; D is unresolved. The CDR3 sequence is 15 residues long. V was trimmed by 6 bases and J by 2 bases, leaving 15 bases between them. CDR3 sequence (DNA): TGTGCCAGCAGCTTTATGTCGATCCCCACAGATACGCAGTATTTT. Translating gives CASSFMSIPTDTQYF.

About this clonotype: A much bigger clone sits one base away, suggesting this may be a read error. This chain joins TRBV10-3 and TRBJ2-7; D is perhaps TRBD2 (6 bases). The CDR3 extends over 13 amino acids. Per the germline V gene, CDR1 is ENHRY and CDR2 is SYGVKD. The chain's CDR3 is CSISGDLSYEQYF. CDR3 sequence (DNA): TGTTCCATCAGTGGGGACTTGAGCTACGAGCAGTACTTC.

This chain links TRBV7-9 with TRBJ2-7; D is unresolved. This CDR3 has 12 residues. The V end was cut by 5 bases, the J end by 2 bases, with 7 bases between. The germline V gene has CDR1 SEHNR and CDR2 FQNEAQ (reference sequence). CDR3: CASSDDTYEQYF. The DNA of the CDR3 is TGTGCCAGCAGCGACGACACCTACGAGCAGTACTTC.

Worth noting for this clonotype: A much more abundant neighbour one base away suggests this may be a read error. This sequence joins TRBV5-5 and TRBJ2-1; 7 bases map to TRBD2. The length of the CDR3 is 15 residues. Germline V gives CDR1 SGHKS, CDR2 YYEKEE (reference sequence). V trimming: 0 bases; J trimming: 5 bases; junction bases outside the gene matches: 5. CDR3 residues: CASSLGGAGDNEQFF. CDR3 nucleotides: TGTGCCAGCAGCTTGGGTGGGGCGGGAGACAATGAGCAGTTCTTC.

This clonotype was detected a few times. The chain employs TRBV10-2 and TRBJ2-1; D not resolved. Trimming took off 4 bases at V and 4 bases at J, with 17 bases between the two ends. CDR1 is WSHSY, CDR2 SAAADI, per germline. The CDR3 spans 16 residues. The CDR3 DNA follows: TGCGCCAGCAGTGGCAAGGTCGGGCAGGTGTACAATGAGCAGTTCTTC. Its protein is CASSGKVGQVYNEQFF.

Here the CDR3 reads CASMETAAADTQYF. The CDR3 DNA is TGTGCCAGTATGGAGACAGCCGCCGCGGATACGCAGTATTTT. The chain joins TRBV19 to TRBJ2-3; tentative D call: TRBD1 (5 bases). CDR3 length: 14 amino acids. Germline CDR1 reads LNHDA; CDR2 reads SQIVND (reference sequence). V lost 7 bases, J lost 6 bases, and 17 bases lay in between.

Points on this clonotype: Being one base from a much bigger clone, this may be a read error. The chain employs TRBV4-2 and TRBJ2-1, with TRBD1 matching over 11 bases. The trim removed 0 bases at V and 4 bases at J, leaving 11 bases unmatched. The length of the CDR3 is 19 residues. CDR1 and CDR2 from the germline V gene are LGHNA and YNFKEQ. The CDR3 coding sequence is TGTGCCAGCAGCCAAGAGAACGCTCCGGGACAGGGGGTTTACAATGAGCAGTTCTTC. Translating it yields CASSQENAPGQGVYNEQFF.

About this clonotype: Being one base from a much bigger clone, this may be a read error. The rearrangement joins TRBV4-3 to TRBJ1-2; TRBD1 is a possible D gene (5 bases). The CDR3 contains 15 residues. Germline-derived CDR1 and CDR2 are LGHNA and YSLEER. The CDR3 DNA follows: TGCGCCAGCTGCCAAGAATATCGACAGAAATATGGCTACACCTTC. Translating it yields CASCQEYRQKYGYTF.

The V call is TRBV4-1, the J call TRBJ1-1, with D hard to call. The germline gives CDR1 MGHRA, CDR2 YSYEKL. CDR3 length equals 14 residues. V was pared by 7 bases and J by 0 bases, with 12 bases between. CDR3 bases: TGCGCCAGCAACCTCCGAGAGGTGAACACTGAAGCTTTCTTT. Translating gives CASNLREVNTEAFF.

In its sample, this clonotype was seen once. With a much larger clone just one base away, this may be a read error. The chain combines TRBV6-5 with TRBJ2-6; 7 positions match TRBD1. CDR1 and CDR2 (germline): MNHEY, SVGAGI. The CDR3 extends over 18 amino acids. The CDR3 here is CASTYDRVPSSGANVLTF. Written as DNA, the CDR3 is TGTGCCAGCACTTACGACAGGGTCCCTTCCTCTGGGGCCAACGTCCTGACTTTC.

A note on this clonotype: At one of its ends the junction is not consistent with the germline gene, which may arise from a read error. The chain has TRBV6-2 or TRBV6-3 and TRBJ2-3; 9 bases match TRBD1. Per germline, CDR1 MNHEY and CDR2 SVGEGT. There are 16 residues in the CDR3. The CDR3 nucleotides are TGTGACAGCACCCGACAGGGGGGTGTTGGCACAGATGCGCAGTATTTT. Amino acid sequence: CDSTRQGGVGTDAQYF.

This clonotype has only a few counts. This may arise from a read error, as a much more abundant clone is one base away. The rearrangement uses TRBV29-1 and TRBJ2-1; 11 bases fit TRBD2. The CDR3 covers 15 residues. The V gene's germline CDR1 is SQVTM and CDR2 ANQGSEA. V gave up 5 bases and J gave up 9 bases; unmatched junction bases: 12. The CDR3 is CSVRCVLAGDSEQFF. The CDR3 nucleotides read TGCAGCGTTCGATGCGTACTAGCGGGAGACAGTGAGCAGTTCTTC.

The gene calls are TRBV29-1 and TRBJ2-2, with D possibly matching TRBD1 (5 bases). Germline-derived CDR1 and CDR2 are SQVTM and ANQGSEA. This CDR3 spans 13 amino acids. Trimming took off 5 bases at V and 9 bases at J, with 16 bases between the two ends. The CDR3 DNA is TGCAGCGTTAGTCAGGGCTGGGCCTGGGAGCTGTTTTTT. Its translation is CSVSQGWAWELFF.

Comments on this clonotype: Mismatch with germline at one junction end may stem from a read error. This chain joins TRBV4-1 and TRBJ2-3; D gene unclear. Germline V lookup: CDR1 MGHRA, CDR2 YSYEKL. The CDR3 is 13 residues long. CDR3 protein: CASRPAGTDMQYF. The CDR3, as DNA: TGCGCCAGCAGACCAGCAGGTACAGATATGCAGTATTTT.

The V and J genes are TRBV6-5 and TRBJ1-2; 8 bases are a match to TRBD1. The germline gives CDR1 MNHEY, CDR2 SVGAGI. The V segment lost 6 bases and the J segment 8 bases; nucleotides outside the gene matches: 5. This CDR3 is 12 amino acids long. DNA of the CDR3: TGTGCCAGCAGGTGGACAGGGCAGGGCTACACCTTC. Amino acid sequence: CASRWTGQGYTF.

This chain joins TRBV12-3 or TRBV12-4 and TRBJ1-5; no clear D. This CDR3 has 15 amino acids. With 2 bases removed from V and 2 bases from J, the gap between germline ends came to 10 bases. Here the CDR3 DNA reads TGTGCCAGCAGTTTATCCGGGTTCGGCAATCAGCCCCAGCATTTT. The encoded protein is CASSLSGFGNQPQHF.

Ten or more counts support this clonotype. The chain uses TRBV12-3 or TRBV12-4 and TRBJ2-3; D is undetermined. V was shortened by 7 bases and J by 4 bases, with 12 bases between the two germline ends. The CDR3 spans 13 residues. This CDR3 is CASNLRVADTQYF. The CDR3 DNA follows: TGTGCCAGCAACCTTAGGGTGGCAGATACGCAGTATTTT.